The entry below describes one T cell receptor (beta chain). What it binds is unknown. This sample was taken from a study of beta chain features in type 1 diabetes. Study background: Cells sorted and examined across all samples totaled nearly 110,000,000.

Expressed TCRB transcripts got sequenced, as all isolated RNA was reverse transcribed. Roughly 3.4 million reads per sample on average were obtained from naive, central memory and regulatory T cell samples. Only in-frame clones appear in the TCRdb table, and some are missing; sequencing was by immunoSEQ multiplex PCR. The sample lists about 740,000 clones, under 15% seen once, with about 0.02% in the top ten. It was one heparinised blood draw, averaging approximately 100 mL, that each donor gave. Study-wide results and caveats: Highly expressing activated T cells could be over-counted with a cDNA template. Patients with Type 1 diabetes showed moderately but significantly shorter TCRB CDR3s in all four CD4+ subsets.

V lost 2 bases, J lost 2 bases, and 0 bases lay in between. Germline assignment: CDR1 SGHAT and CDR2 FQDESV (reference sequence). This CDR3 spans 12 amino acids. The sequencing sample was made of naive CD4+ T cells from blood. This clonotype was sampled from a man aged 18 to 29 with type 1 diabetes. The chain couples TRBV11-1 to TRBJ2-2; D not certain. The DNA for the CDR3 is TGTGCCAGCAGCTTAAACACCGGGGAGCTGTTTTTT. It is translated as CASSLNTGELFF.